This TCR beta chain stems from a study of blood T cell repertoires in COVID-19. Profiling relied on immunoSEQ multiplex PCR, and the TCRdb table lists in-frame clones only, not all of them. The sample holds approximately 19,000 clones, over 75% seen once. This clone appeared a single time. The CDR3 length is 16 residues. Trimming removed 6 bases at V and 1 base at J, with 19 bases between. Germline V gene data show CDR1 as SGHTA and CDR2 as FQGNSA. The chain combines TRBV7-2 with TRBJ2-7; D might be TRBD2 (7 bases). Sample: peripheral blood. This clonotype was obtained from a human donor with active COVID-19. The donor label of this sample is uncertain. CDR3 sequence reads: CASSLQSGGLSYEQYF. DNA for the CDR3: TGTGCCAGCAGTTTACAATCGGGGGGCTTATCCTACGAGCAGTACTTC.